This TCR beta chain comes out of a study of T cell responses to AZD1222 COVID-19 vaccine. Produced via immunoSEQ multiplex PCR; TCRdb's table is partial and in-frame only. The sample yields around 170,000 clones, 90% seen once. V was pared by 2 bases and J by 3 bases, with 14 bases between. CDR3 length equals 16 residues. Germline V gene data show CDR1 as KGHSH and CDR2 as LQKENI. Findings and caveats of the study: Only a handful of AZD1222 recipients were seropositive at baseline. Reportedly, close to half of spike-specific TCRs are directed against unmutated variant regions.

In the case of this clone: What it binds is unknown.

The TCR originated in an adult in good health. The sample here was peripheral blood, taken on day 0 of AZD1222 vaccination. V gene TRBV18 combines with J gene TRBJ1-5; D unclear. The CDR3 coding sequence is TGTGCCAGCTCACCAGGAATTGACACTCTCAATCAGCCCCAGCATTTT. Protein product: CASSPGIDTLNQPQHF.